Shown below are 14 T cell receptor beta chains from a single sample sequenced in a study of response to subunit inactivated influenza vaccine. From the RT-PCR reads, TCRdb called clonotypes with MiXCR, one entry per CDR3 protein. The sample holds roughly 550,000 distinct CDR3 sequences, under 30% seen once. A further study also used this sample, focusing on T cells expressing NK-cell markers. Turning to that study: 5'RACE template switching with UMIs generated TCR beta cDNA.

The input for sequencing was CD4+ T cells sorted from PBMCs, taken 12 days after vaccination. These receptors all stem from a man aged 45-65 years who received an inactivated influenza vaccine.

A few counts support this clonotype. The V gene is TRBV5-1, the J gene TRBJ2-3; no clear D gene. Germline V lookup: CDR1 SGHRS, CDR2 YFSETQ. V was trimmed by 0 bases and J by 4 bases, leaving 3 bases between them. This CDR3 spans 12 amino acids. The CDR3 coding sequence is TGCGCCAGCAGCTTGGACCCAGATACGCAGTATTTT. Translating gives CASSLDPDTQYF.

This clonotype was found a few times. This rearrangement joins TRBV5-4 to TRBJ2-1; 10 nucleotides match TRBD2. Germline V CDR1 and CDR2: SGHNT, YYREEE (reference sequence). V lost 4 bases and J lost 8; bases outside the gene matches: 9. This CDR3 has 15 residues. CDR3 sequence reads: CASSSSSGSFDEQFF. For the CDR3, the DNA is TGTGCCAGCAGCAGTTCTAGCGGGAGTTTCGATGAGCAGTTCTTC. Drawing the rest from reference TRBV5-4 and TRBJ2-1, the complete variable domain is ETGVTQSPTHLIKTRGQQVTLRCSSQSGHNTVSWYQQALGQGPQFIFQYYREEENGRGNFPPRFSGLQFPNYSSELNVNALELDDSALYLCASSSSSGSFDEQFFGPGTRLTVL.

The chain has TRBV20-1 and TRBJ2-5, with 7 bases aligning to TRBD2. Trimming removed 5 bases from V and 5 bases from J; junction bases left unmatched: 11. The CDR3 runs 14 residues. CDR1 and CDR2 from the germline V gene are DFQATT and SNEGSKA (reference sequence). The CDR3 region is CSASSTGEGETQYF. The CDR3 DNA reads TGCAGTGCTTCCTCTACGGGGGAGGGCGAGACCCAGTACTTC.

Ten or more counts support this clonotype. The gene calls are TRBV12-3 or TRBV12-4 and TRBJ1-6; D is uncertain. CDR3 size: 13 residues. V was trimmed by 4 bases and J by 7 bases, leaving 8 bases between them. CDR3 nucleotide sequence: TGTGCCAGCAGTTCCCAGCCCAATTCACCCCTCCACTTT. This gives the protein CASSSQPNSPLHF.

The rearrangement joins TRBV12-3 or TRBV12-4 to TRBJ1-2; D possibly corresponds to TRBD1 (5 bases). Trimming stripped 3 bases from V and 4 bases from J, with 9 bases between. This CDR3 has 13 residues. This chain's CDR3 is CASSFLRGYGYTF. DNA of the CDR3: TGTGCCAGCAGTTTCTTAAGGGGCTATGGCTACACCTTC.

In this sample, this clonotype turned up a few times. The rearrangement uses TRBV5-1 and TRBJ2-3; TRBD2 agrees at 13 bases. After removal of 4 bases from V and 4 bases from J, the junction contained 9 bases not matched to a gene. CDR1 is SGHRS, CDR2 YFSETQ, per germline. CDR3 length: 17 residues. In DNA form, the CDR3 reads TGCGCCAGCAGCCTCAGACTAGCGGGAGGCGTGGCAGATACGCAGTATTTT. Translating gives CASSLRLAGGVADTQYF. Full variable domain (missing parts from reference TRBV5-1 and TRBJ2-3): KAGVTQTPRYLIKTRGQQVTLSCSPISGHRSVSWYQQTPGQGLQFLFEYFSETQRNKGNFPGRFSGRQFSNSRSEMNVSTLELGDSALYLCASSLRLAGGVADTQYFGPGTRLTVL.

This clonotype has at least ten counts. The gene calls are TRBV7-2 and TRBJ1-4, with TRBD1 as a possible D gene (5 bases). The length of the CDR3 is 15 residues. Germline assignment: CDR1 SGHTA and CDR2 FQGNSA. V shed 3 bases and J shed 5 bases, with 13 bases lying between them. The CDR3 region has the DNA TGTGCCAGCAGCTTGGCGAACAGGATCAATGAAAAACTGTTTTTT. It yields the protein CASSLANRINEKLFF.

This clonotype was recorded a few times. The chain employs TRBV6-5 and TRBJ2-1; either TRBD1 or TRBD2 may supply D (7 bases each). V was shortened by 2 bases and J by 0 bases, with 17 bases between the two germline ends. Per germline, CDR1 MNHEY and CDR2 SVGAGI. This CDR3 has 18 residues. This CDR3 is CASSYPYQGGNSYNEQFF. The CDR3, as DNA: TGTGCCAGCAGTTACCCTTACCAGGGGGGGAACTCCTACAATGAGCAGTTCTTC.

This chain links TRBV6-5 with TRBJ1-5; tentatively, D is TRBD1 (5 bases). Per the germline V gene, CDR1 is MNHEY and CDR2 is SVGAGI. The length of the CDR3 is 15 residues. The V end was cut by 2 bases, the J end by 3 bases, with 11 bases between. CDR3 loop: CASSYPGGANQPQHF. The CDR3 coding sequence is TGTGCCAGCAGTTACCCGGGGGGTGCCAATCAGCCCCAGCATTTT.

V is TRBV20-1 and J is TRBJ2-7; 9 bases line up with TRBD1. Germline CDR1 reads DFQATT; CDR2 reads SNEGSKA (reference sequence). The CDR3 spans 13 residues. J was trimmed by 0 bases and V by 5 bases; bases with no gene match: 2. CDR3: CSAGQGLSYEQYF. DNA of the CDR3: TGCAGTGCTGGACAGGGGCTCTCCTACGAGCAGTACTTC.

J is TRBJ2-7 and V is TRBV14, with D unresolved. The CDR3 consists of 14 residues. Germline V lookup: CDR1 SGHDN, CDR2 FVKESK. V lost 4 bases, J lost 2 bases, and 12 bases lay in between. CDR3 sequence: CASSPPHKTYEQYF. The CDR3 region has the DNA TGTGCCAGCAGCCCCCCCCACAAGACCTACGAGCAGTACTTC.

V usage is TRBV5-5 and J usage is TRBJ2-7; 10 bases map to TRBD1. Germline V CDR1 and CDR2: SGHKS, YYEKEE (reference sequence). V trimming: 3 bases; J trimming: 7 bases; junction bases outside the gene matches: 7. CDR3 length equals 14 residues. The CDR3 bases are TGTGCCAGCAGCTACGACAGGGGGCGATTTGAGCAGTACTTC. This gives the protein CASSYDRGRFEQYF.

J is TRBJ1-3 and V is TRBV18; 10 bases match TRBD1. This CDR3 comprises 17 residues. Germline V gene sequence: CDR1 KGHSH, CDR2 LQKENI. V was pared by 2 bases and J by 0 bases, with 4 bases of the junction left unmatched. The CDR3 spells CASSPAGQGDSGNTIYF. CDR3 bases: TGTGCCAGCTCACCAGCTGGACAGGGGGACTCTGGAAACACCATATATTTT.

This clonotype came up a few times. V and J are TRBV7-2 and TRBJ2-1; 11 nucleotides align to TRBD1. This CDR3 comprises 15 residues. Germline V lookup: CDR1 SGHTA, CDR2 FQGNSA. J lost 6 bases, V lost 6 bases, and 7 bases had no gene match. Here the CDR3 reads CASRSTGTGGNEQFF. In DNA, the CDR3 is TGTGCCAGCAGATCGACCGGGACAGGGGGCAATGAGCAGTTCTTC.